Each of the 10 T cell receptor beta chains below was sequenced from the same sample in a study of blood T cell repertoires in COVID-19. Produced via immunoSEQ multiplex PCR; TCRdb's table is partial and in-frame only. The table shows 200,000 to 250,000 clones, with about 82% occurring only once. Sequenced sample: PBMCs or T cells enriched from blood (not recorded which). Receptors originate from a woman between 45 and 60 years old who had recovered from COVID-19.

The V gene is TRBV7-9, the J gene TRBJ1-4; TRBD1 matches at 11 bases. Looked up from germline, CDR1 is SEHNR and CDR2 is FQNEAQ (reference sequence). The CDR3 sequence is 15 residues long. V shed 7 bases and J 10 bases; nucleotides not matched to a gene: 11. CDR3 loop: CASTGGDRGFVKLFF. In DNA form, the CDR3 reads TGTGCCAGCACAGGAGGGGACAGGGGGTTCGTAAAACTGTTTTTT.

The J gene is TRBJ2-7, the V gene TRBV18; perhaps TRBD1 as D (6 bases). The CDR3 contains 16 residues. Looked up from germline, CDR1 is KGHSH and CDR2 is LQKENI. V was shortened by 4 bases and J by 5 bases, with 21 bases between the two germline ends. The CDR3 spells CASSHSGQRPANEQYF. The CDR3 DNA reads TGTGCCAGCTCACACTCAGGACAGCGACCAGCCAACGAGCAGTACTTC.

The gene calls are TRBV7-8 and TRBJ2-5; 8 nucleotides agree with TRBD1. In germline, CDR1 is SGHVS, CDR2 FQNEAQ. V dropped 6 bases and J dropped 5; count of bases not matched to a gene: 11. This CDR3 contains 15 residues. The CDR3 sequence is CASSPDRVFFETQYF. DNA of the CDR3: TGTGCCAGCAGTCCGGACAGGGTTTTTTTCGAGACCCAGTACTTC.

The rearrangement uses TRBV5-8 and TRBJ2-1; TRBD2 agrees at 8 bases. This CDR3 contains 13 residues. From germline, CDR1 is SGHTS and CDR2 YDEGEE. J was trimmed by 5 bases and V by 3 bases; bases with no gene match: 1. This chain's CDR3 is CASSWRGDNEQFF. CDR3 bases: TGTGCCAGCAGCTGGCGGGGGGACAATGAGCAGTTCTTC.

The V and J genes are TRBV29-1 and TRBJ1-1, with no clear D. V lost 4 bases, J lost 0 bases, and 9 bases lay in between. CDR1 SQVTM and CDR2 ANQGSEA come from the germline V gene. This CDR3 is 13 amino acids long. The CDR3 sequence is CSVVRTVNTEAFF. CDR3 coding DNA: TGCAGCGTTGTTCGGACTGTGAACACTGAAGCTTTCTTT.

J is TRBJ1-5 and V is TRBV4-3; 7 bases align to TRBD1. CDR3 length: 15 amino acids. Germline CDR1 and CDR2: LGHNA and YSLEER. V was clipped by 4 bases and J by 6 bases; unmatched bases: 9. CDR3 nucleotide sequence: TGCGCCAGCAGCCGGACCACAGGGGAAGTTCAGCCCCAGCATTTT. Its translation: CASSRTTGEVQPQHF.

The chain joins TRBV29-1 to TRBJ2-7; perhaps TRBD2 as D (6 bases). This CDR3 has 14 amino acids. V shed 4 bases and J shed 3 bases, with 16 bases lying between them. CDR1 SQVTM and CDR2 ANQGSEA come from the germline V gene. The CDR3 bases are TGCAGCGTTGGGCTGCGCGGGACCCTCTACGAGCAGTACTTC. Translating it yields CSVGLRGTLYEQYF.

This clone was found a few times. The chain joins TRBV7-8 to TRBJ1-1, with D perhaps matching TRBD1 (5 bases). Deletions cut 2 bases from V and 1 base from J, with 11 bases between. This CDR3 contains 15 residues. Germline values: CDR1 SGHVS, CDR2 FQNEAQ. The CDR3 DNA follows: TGTGCCAGCAGCTTAATTCGGGGGGGGAACACTGAAGCTTTCTTT. It specifies CASSLIRGGNTEAFF.

This sequence joins TRBV18 and TRBJ2-6; a possible D gene is TRBD1 (6 bases). Deletions cut 4 bases from V and 0 bases from J, with 16 bases between. CDR3 length: 18 amino acids. The germline gives CDR1 KGHSH, CDR2 LQKENI. The CDR3 loop is CASSQTGLTISGANVLTF. The CDR3 DNA sequence: TGTGCCAGCTCACAGACAGGCCTAACCATCTCTGGGGCCAACGTCCTGACTTTC. Combining the CDR3 with reference TRBV18 and TRBJ2-6 gives the whole variable domain NAGVMQNPRHLVRRRGQEARLRCSPMKGHSHVYWYRQLPEEGLKFMVYLQKENIIDESGMPKERFSAEFPKEGPSILRIQQVVRGDSAAYFCASSQTGLTISGANVLTFGAGSRLTVL.

The chain uses TRBV11-2 and TRBJ1-2; D unclear. Germline loops: CDR1 SGHAT, CDR2 FQNNGV. The V end lost 5 bases, the J end lost 7 bases, and 14 bases lay between the germline ends. The CDR3 runs 13 residues. The CDR3 reads CASSPVQLFGYTF. CDR3 DNA sequence: TGTGCCAGCAGCCCGGTACAGTTGTTTGGCTACACCTTC.